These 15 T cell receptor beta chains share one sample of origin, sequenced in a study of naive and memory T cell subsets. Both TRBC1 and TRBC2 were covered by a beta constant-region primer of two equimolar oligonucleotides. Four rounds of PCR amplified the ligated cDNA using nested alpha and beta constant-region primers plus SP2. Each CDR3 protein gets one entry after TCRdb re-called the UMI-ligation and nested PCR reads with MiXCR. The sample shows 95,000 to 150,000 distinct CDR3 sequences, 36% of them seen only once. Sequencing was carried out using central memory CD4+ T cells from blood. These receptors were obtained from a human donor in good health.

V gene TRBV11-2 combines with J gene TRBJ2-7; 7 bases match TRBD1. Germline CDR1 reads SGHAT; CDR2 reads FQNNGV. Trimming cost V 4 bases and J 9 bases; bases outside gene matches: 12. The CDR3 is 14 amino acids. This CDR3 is CASSSTPDREWQYF. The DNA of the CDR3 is TGTGCCAGCAGCTCGACACCCGACAGGGAATGGCAGTACTTC.

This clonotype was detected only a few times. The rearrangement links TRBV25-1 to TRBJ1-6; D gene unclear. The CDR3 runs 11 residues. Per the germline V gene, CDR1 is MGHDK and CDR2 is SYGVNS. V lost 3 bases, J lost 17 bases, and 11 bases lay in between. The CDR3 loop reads CASSEGSSFHF. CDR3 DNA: TGTGCCAGCAGTGAGGGCAGTAGTTTCCACTTT.

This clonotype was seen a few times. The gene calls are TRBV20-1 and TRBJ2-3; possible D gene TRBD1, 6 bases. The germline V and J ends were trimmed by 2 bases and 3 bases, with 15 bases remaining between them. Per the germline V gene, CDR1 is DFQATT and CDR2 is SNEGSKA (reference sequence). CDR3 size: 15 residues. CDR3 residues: CSARPRRGPTDTQYF. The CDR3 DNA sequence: TGCAGTGCTAGACCCCGCAGGGGCCCTACAGATACGCAGTATTTT.

The CDR3 DNA sequence: TGTGCCAGCAGTTTCGGGACTAGCTACGAGCAGTACTTC. Protein sequence: CASSFGTSYEQYF. The chain couples TRBV6-6 to TRBJ2-7; TRBD2 matches at 8 bases. The CDR3 is 13 residues long. Germline trimming cut 4 bases from V and 3 bases from J; bases unmatched to any gene: 2. Germline V gene lookup returns CDR1 MNHNY and CDR2 SVGAGI (reference sequence).

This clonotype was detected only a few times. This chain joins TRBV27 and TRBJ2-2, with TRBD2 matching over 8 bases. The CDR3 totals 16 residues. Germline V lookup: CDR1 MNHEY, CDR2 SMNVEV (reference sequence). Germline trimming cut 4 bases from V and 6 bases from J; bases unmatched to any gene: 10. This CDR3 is CASSSPGLVLPGELFF. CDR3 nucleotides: TGTGCCAGCAGTTCCCCGGGACTAGTCCTCCCCGGGGAGCTGTTTTTT.

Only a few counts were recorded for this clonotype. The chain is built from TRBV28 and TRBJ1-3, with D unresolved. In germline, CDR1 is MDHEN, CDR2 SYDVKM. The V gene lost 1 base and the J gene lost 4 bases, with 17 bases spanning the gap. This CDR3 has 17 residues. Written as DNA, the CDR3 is TGTGCCAGCAGTTTATCCGTCGGAGGGTCGACCGGAAACACCATATATTTT. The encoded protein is CASSLSVGGSTGNTIYF.

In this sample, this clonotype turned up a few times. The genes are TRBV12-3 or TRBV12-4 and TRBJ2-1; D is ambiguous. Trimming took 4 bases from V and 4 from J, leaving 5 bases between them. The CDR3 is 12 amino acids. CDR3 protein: CASSSWYNEQFF. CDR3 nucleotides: TGTGCCAGCAGTTCCTGGTACAATGAGCAGTTCTTC.

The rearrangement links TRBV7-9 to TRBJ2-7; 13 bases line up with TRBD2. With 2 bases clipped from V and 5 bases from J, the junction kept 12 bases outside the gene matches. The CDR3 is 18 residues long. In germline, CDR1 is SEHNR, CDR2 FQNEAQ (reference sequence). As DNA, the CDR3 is TGTGCCAGCAGCTTATATTCACTAGCGGGAGGGTGGATTGACGAGCAGTACTTC. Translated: CASSLYSLAGGWIDEQYF.

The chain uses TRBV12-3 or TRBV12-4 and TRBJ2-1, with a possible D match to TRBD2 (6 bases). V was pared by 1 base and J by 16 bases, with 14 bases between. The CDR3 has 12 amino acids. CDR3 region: CASSLEGGLRFF. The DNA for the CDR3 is TGTGCCAGCAGTTTAGAAGGAGGGTTAAGATTCTTC.

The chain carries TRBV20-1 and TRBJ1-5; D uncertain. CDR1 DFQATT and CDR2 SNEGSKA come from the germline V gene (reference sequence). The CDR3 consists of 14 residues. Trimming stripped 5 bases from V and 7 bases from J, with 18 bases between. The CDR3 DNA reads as TGCAGTGCTCTCCCTGGGTGGGGAGGACAGCCCCAGCATTTT. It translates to CSALPGWGGQPQHF.

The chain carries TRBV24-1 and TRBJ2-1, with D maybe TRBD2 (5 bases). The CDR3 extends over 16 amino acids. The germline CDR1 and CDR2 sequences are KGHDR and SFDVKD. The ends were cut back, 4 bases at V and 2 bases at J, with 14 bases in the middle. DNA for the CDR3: TGTGCCACCAGTGACCCGGGGAGCCCTACCTACAATGAGCAGTTCTTC. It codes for CATSDPGSPTYNEQFF.

CDR3 protein: CASSPQISTAADEQFF. The CDR3 nucleotides are TGTGCCAGCTCACCACAGATATCTACCGCAGCAGATGAGCAGTTCTTC. The chain has TRBV18 and TRBJ2-1; D ambiguous. V lost 1 base and J lost 8, with 18 bases in between. The CDR3 length is 16 residues. Germline CDR1 KGHSH, CDR2 LQKENI. Full variable domain (remainder filled in from reference TRBV18 and TRBJ2-1): NAGVMQNPRHLVRRRGQEARLRCSPMKGHSHVYWYRQLPEEGLKFMVYLQKENIIDESGMPKERFSAEFPKEGPSILRIQQVVRGDSAAYFCASSPQISTAADEQFFGPGTRLTVL.

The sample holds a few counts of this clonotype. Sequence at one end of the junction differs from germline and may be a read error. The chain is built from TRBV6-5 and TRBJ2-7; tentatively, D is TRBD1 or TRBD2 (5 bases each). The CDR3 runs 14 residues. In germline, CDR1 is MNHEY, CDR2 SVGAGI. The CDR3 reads CASSYGDGLSEEYF. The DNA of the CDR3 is TGTGCCAGCAGTTACGGGGACGGCTTATCCGAGGAGTACTTC.

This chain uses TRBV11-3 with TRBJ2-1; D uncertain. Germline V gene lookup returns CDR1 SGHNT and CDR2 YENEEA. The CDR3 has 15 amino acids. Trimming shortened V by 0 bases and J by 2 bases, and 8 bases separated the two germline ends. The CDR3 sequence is CASSLEGYPYNEQFF. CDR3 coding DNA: TGTGCCAGCAGCTTAGAAGGGTACCCCTACAATGAGCAGTTCTTC.

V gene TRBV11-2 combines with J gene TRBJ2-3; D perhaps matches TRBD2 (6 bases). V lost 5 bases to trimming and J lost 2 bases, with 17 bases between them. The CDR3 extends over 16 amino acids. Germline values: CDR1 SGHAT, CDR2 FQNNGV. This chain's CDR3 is CASSTGTRKNTDTQYF. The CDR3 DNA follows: TGTGCCAGCAGCACCGGGACTCGCAAAAACACAGATACGCAGTATTTT.